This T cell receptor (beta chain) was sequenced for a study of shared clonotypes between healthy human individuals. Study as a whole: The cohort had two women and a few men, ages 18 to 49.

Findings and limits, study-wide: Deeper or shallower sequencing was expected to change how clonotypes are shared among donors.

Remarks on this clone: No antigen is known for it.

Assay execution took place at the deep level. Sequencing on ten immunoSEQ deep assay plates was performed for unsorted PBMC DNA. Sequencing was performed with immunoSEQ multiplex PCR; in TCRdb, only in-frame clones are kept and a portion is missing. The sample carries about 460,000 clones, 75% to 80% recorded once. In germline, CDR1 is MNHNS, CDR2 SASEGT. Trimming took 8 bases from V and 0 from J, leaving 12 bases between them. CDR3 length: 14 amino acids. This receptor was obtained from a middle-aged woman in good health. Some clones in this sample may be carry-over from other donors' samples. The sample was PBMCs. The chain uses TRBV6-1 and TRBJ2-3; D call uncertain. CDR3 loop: CASSASISTDTQYF. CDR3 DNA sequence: TGTGCCAGCTCCGCGAGCATTAGCACAGATACGCAGTATTTT.